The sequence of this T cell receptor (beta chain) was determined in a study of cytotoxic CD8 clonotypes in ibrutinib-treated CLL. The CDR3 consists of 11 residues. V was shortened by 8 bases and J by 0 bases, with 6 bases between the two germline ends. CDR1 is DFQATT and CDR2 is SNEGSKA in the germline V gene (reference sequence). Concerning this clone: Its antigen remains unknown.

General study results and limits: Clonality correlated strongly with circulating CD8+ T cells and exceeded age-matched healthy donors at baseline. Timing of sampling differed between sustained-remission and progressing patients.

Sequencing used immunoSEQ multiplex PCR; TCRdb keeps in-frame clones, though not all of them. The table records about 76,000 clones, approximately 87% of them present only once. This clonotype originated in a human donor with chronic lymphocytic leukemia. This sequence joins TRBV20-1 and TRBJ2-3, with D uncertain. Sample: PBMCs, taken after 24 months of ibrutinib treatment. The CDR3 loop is CSLQSTDTQYF. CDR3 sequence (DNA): TGCAGTCTACAGAGCACAGATACGCAGTATTTT.